The 16 T cell receptor beta chains presented below share a single source sample, sequenced in a study of blood T cell repertoires in COVID-19. The data were produced by immunoSEQ multiplex PCR, yet TCRdb's version contains in-frame clones alone and is incomplete. The sample holds just under 90,000 clones, over 90% seen once. Sequencing input: peripheral blood. These receptors all come from a man aged 55 to 70 with acute or convalescent COVID-19.

V is TRBV6-2 or TRBV6-3 and J is TRBJ2-7; 10 nucleotides line up with TRBD2. The V segment lost 2 bases and the J segment 6 bases; nucleotides outside the gene matches: 7. The CDR3 extends over 15 amino acids. Germline values: CDR1 MNHEY, CDR2 SVGEGT. The CDR3 DNA follows: TGTGCCAGCAGTTACAGGGCTAGCGGGAGATCCGAGCAGTACTTC. Translated: CASSYRASGRSEQYF.

The chain couples TRBV28 to TRBJ2-7, with 8 bases lining up with TRBD1. The CDR3 is 15 residues long. Germline V gene sequence: CDR1 MDHEN, CDR2 SYDVKM. The J segment lost 4 bases and the V segment lost 6 bases, leaving 11 bases of the junction unmatched. The CDR3 region is CASRTGSGGAYEQYF. CDR3 sequence (DNA): TGTGCCAGCAGAACGGGATCAGGGGGCGCGTACGAGCAGTACTTC.

The rearrangement uses TRBV7-3 and TRBJ2-1; the match to TRBD2 covers 9 bases. The CDR3 loop spans 16 amino acids. The ends lost 0 bases at V and 8 bases at J; junction bases unmatched: 8. The V gene's germline CDR1 is SGHTA and CDR2 FQGTGA. The CDR3 DNA sequence: TGTGCCAGCAGCTTAACGGGTAGCGGGAGATCATATGAGCAGTTCTTC. Its translation: CASSLTGSGRSYEQFF.

The chain employs TRBV6-6 and TRBJ1-1, with TRBD1 identical over 9 bases. The CDR3 is 12 residues long. Germline V gene sequence: CDR1 MNHNY, CDR2 SVGAGI (reference sequence). With V trimmed by 10 bases and J by 5 bases, 5 bases remained unmatched. The CDR3 spells CAINRGQTEAFF. CDR3 bases: TGTGCCATCAACAGGGGGCAAACTGAAGCTTTCTTT.

The V gene is TRBV15, the J gene TRBJ2-7; 8 bases are a match to TRBD2. This CDR3 contains 19 residues. Trimming cost V 0 bases and J 0 bases; bases outside gene matches: 13. In germline, CDR1 is LNHNV, CDR2 YYDKDF (reference sequence). CDR3 bases: TGTGCCACCAGCAGAGAGTTGCGGGAGGCCCCGGGGGCCTCCTACGAGCAGTACTTC. Amino acids: CATSRELREAPGASYEQYF.

The chain carries TRBV18 and TRBJ2-7; D may be TRBD2 (5 bases). Deletions cut 3 bases from V and 0 bases from J, with 12 bases between. Germline CDR1 KGHSH, CDR2 LQKENI. The CDR3 is 15 residues long. CDR3 DNA sequence: TGTGCCAGCTCACCGGACCCGGGATCCTCCTACGAGCAGTACTTC. It codes for CASSPDPGSSYEQYF.

This clone was picked up a small number of times. The V call is TRBV30, the J call TRBJ2-7; possibly TRBD1 for D (6 bases). V lost 4 bases and J lost 0, with 13 bases in between. CDR3 length equals 14 residues. Per the germline V gene, CDR1 is GTSNPN and CDR2 is SVGIG (reference sequence). The CDR3 here is CAWTRQGSSYEQYF. The DNA of the CDR3 is TGTGCCTGGACCCGGCAGGGGTCCTCCTACGAGCAGTACTTC.

This clone was seen just once. This chain links TRBV11-3 with TRBJ2-1; 10 bases match TRBD1. The CDR3 length is 17 residues. After removal of 1 base from V and 8 bases from J, the junction contained 11 bases not matched to a gene. CDR1 and CDR2 from the germline V gene are SGHNT and YENEEA. The CDR3 region is CASSLGLWTGGNDEQFF. The CDR3 DNA follows: TGTGCCAGCAGCTTAGGACTTTGGACAGGGGGTAACGATGAGCAGTTCTTC.

This clone has just a few counts. The rearrangement uses TRBV12-3 or TRBV12-4 and TRBJ2-4; TRBD2 matches at 7 bases. Trimming cost V 5 bases and J 9 bases; bases outside gene matches: 1. The CDR3 is 11 residues long. The CDR3 DNA follows: TGTGCCAGCAGTGGGAGGGCCATTCAGTACTTC. Its translation: CASSGRAIQYF.

This clone has only one observation. This chain uses TRBV27 with TRBJ1-5; the D gene is possibly TRBD1 (5 bases). Trimming took 5 bases from V and 0 from J, leaving 14 bases between them. Germline values: CDR1 MNHEY, CDR2 SMNVEV (reference sequence). The CDR3 consists of 16 residues. CDR3 region: CASSRGGAGSNQPQHF. The CDR3 DNA reads as TGTGCCAGCAGTCGAGGAGGGGCAGGTAGCAATCAGCCCCAGCATTTT.

The chain has TRBV28 and TRBJ2-2, with no clear D. Germline lookup yields CDR1 MDHEN and CDR2 SYDVKM. This CDR3 contains 13 residues. Trimming took off 2 bases at V and 4 bases at J, with 5 bases between the two ends. CDR3 loop: CASSLPSTGELFF. The CDR3 DNA is TGTGCCAGCAGTTTACCGAGCACCGGGGAGCTGTTTTTT.

This chain links TRBV5-8 with TRBJ2-1; TRBD2 matches 10 bases. The CDR3 loop spans 15 amino acids. Germline V gives CDR1 SGHTS, CDR2 YDEGEE. J was trimmed by 6 bases and V by 2 bases; bases with no gene match: 5. CDR3 sequence reads: CASSLGLAGVNEQFF. CDR3 bases: TGTGCCAGCAGCTTAGGTCTAGCGGGGGTCAATGAGCAGTTCTTC.

The genes are TRBV12-3 or TRBV12-4 and TRBJ1-4; perhaps TRBD1 as D (6 bases). CDR3 size: 13 residues. V dropped 7 bases and J dropped 7 bases, with 13 bases sitting between them. The CDR3 loop is CASTNRVSEKLFF. Written as DNA, the CDR3 is TGTGCCAGCACGAACAGGGTATCTGAAAAACTGTTTTTT.

Here the CDR3 reads CASSSGPGTSANEQFF. CDR3 in DNA: TGTGCCAGTAGTAGTGGGCCCGGGACTAGCGCCAATGAGCAGTTCTTC. V usage is TRBV19 and J usage is TRBJ2-1; 10 bases are shared with TRBD2. CDR3 length equals 16 residues. J was trimmed by 6 bases and V by 4 bases; bases with no gene match: 9. The V gene's germline CDR1 is LNHDA and CDR2 SQIVND (reference sequence).

The genes are TRBV18 and TRBJ1-5; unclear D gene. CDR3 length: 14 residues. In germline, CDR1 is KGHSH, CDR2 LQKENI. The ends were cut back, 3 bases at V and 1 base at J, with 7 bases in the middle. This chain's CDR3 is CASSPLQSNQPQHF. For the CDR3, the DNA is TGTGCCAGCTCACCCCTACAGAGCAATCAGCCCCAGCATTTT.

This chain links TRBV19 with TRBJ1-1, with no clear D. V was shortened by 5 bases and J by 1 base, with 14 bases between the two germline ends. Looked up from germline, CDR1 is LNHDA and CDR2 is SQIVND (reference sequence). CDR3 size: 15 residues. The chain's CDR3 is CASSPRGRGNTEAFF. The CDR3 DNA reads as TGTGCCAGTAGTCCTCGGGGTCGAGGGAACACTGAAGCTTTCTTT.